This entry features one TCR beta chain sequence. Its antigen is unidentified. The protocol was immunoSEQ multiplex PCR, while the TCRdb copy is restricted to in-frame clones and leaves out a portion. The sample contains about 1 million clones, under 80% of which appear only once. The sample belongs to a study of shared clonotypes between healthy human individuals. Overall study context: Used for every donor were three CD4 naive, three CD4 memory, two CD8 naive and one CD8 memory plate.

Study results and limitations: Sample collection involved blood only; tissue repertoires are likely different. When compared with the clonotypes that were shared by all four sorted-subset donors, the non-shared clonotypes turned out to have lower generation probabilities.

Germline V gene sequence: CDR1 SGHVS, CDR2 FQNEAQ. This CDR3 spans 15 amino acids. With 2 bases removed from V and 0 bases from J, the gap between germline ends came to 11 bases. The gene calls are TRBV7-8 and TRBJ2-7, with D perhaps TRBD1 (5 bases). Sequencing used memory CD4+ T cells sorted from blood. Subset: CD45RA-negative fraction. The sequence was collected from a man aged 18 to 30 in good health. The chain's CDR3 is CASSLQTVTSYEQYF. The CDR3 DNA reads as TGTGCCAGCAGCTTACAGACAGTTACCTCCTACGAGCAGTACTTC.